This T cell receptor (beta chain) appears in the sequencing data of a study of cytomegalovirus exposure and HLA in healthy donors. Study-level findings and limits: A further, later analysis showed that HLA-associated TCR beta chains (compared with equally common others) were more clonally expanded. Some V segments, TRBV6-2 and TRBV6-3 among them, were indistinguishable and were therefore excluded. The study labeled 164 TCR beta chains cytomegalovirus-associated.

To note about this clone: Its cognate antigen is unknown.

A multiplex PCR was run with 60 Vbeta primers and 13 Jbeta primers. The protocol was immunoSEQ multiplex PCR, while the TCRdb copy is restricted to in-frame clones and leaves out a portion. Among 110,000 to 150,000 clones listed, about three quarters were seen once. Germline loops: CDR1 SGHTA, CDR2 FQGTGA. This CDR3 spans 17 amino acids. The V gene end was trimmed by 5 bases and the J gene end by 1 base; junction bases not matched to a gene: 11. The clonotype was recovered from a male donor in good health and CMV-seronegative. The specimen sequenced was PBMCs. This chain uses TRBV7-3 with TRBJ1-1; 9 nucleotides align to TRBD1. The CDR3 bases are TGTGCCAGCAGCCCCTGGGACAGGGAGTTTTCGAACACTGAAGCTTTCTTT. Protein sequence: CASSPWDREFSNTEAFF.